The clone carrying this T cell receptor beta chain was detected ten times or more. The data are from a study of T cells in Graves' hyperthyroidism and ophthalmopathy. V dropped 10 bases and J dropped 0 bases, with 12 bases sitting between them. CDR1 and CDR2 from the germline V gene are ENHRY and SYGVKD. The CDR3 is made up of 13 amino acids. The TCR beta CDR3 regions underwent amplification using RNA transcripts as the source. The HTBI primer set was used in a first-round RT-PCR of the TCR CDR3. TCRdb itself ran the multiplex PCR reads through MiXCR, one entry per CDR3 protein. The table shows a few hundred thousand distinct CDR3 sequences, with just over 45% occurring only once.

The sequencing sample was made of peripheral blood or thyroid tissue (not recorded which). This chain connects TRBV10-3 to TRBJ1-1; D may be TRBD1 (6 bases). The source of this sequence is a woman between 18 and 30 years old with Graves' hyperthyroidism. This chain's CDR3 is CASRQVLNTEAFF. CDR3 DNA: TGTGCCAGTAGACAGGTACTGAACACTGAAGCTTTCTTT.